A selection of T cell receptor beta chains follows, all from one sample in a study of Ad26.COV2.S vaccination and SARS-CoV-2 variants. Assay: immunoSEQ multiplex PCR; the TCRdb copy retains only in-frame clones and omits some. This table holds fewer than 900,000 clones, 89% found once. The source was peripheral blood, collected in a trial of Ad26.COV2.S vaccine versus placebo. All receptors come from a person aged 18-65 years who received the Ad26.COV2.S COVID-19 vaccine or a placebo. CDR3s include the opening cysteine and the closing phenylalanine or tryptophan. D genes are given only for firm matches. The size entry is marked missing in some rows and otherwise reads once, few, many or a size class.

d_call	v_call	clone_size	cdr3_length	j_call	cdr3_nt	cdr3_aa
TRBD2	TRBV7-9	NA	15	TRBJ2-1	TGTGCCAGCAGCACTAGCGGGAGGGCAGACAATGAGCAGTTCTTC	CASSTSGRADNEQFF
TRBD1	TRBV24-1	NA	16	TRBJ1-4	TGTGCCACGGGGCGGGGACAGGGACCCCCTAATGAAAAACTGTTTTTT	CATGRGQGPPNEKLFF
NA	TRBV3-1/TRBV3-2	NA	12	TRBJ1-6	TGTGCCAGCAGAAGAGGGGATTCACCCCTCCACTTT	CASRRGDSPLHF
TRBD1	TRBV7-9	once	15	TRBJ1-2	TGTGCCAGCAGCTTTGATTTGACAGGGAGCTATGGCTACACCTTC	CASSFDLTGSYGYTF
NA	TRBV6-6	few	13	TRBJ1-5	TGTGCCAGCCGGTCAGTGCACAATCAGCCCCAGCATTTT	CASRSVHNQPQHF
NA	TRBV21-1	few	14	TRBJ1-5	TGTGCCAGCACCCTGGGTGTGTGTGACCATCCCCAGCATTTT	CASTLGVCDHPQHF
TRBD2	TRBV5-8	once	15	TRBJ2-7	TGTGCCAGCAGCTTGGGACGGCGGGGGACCTACGAGCAGTACTTC	CASSLGRRGTYEQYF
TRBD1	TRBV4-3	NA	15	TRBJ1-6	TGCGCCAGCAGCCCGGGGACAGGGTATAATTCACCCCTCCACTTT	CASSPGTGYNSPLHF
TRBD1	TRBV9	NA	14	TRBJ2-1	TGTGCCAGCAGCGCCGGGACAGGGCCCAATGAGCAGTTCTTC	CASSAGTGPNEQFF
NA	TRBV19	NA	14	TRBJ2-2	TGTGCCAGTGTTAAGGACAGGAACACCGGGGAGCTGTTTTTT	CASVKDRNTGELFF
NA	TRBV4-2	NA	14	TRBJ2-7	TGTGCCAGCAGTACGGGATCATTGTCGGGCGAGCAGTACTTC	CASSTGSLSGEQYF
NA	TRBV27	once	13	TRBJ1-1	TGTGCCAGCAGTTTGATGGGGGACACTGAAGCTTTCTTT	CASSLMGDTEAFF
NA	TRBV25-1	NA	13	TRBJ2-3	TGTGCCAGCAGTGAAGCTAGCACAGATACGCAGTATTTT	CASSEASTDTQYF
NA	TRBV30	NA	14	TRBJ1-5	TGTGCCTGGAGCTTTGGGGGTGCCAATCAGCCCCAGCATTTT	CAWSFGGANQPQHF
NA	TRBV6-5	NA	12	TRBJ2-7	TGTGCCAGCGAGGGACTGGACTACGAGCAGTACTTT	CASEGLDYEQYF
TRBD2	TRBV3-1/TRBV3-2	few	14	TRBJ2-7	TGTGCCAGCAGCCAAGGGACTAGCGGGTACGAGCAGTACTTC	CASSQGTSGYEQYF
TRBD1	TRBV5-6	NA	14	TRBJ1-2	TGTGCCAGCAGCCCGATGGGACAGCCCTATGGCTACACCTTC	CASSPMGQPYGYTF
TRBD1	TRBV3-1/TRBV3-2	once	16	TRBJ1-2	TGTGCCAGCAGCCCCCGGGGGGGGGACAGGGTCATTGGCTACACCTTC	CASSPRGGDRVIGYTF
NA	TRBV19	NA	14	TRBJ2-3	TGTGCCAGTAGTGCTTCTACGAACACAGATACGCAGTATTTT	CASSASTNTDTQYF
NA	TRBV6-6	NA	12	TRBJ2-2	TGTGCCACTACAGCGAACACCGGGGAGCTGTTTTTT	CATTANTGELFF
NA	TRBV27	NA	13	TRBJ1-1	TGTGCCAGCAGTTTAGATAAGAACACTGAAGCTTTCTTT	CASSLDKNTEAFF
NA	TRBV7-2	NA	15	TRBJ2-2	TGTGCCAGCAGTATTGGAAACACGAACACCGGGGAGCTGTTTTTT	CASSIGNTNTGELFF
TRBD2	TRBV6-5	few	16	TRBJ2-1	TGTGCCAGCAGTTACGGGTTCCTAGCGGGAGGTAATGAGCAGTTCTTC	CASSYGFLAGGNEQFF
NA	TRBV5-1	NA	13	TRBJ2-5	TGCGCCAGCAGCTTGGCTAGCGTAGAGACCCAGTACTTC	CASSLASVETQYF
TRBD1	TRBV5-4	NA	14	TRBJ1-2	TGTGCCAGCAGCCCGGGACAGGGGGCTTCTGGCTACACCTTC	CASSPGQGASGYTF
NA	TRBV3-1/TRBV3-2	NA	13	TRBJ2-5	TGTGCCAGCAGCCAAGGGCCGGCAGAGACCCAGTACTTC	CASSQGPAETQYF
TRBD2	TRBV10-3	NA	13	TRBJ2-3	TGTGCCATGGGCTTTGGGGGGGGAGATACGCAGTATTTT	CAMGFGGGDTQYF
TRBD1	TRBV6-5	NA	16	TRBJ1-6	TGTGCCAGCAGTTACTCGATAACAGGGGACAATTCACCCCTCCACTTT	CASSYSITGDNSPLHF
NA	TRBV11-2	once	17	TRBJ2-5	TGTGCCAGCAGCTTAGGCCCCCTAGCGAGAACGGTGGAGACCCAGTACTTC	CASSLGPLARTVETQYF
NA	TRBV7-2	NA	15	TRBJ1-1	TGTGCCAGCAGCCAACGGGGACGGACTAACACTGAAGCTTTCTTT	CASSQRGRTNTEAFF
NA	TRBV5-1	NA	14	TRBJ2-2	TGCGCCAGCAGCTTATTTACAGACACCGGGGAGCTGTTTTTT	CASSLFTDTGELFF
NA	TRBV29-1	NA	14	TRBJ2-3	TGCAGCGTTGTGGAGAAGACTAGCACAGATACGCAGTATTTT	CSVVEKTSTDTQYF
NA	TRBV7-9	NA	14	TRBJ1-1	TGTGCCAGCAGCTTAGGGGCCCAGAACACTGAAGCTTTCTTT	CASSLGAQNTEAFF
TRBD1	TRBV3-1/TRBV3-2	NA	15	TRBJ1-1	TGTGCCAGCAGCATTCGACAGGGGAGGAACACTGAAGCTTTCTTT	CASSIRQGRNTEAFF
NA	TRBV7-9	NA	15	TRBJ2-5	TGTGCCAGCAGCCTTCTCGGGACTCGCCAAGAGACCCAGTACTTC	CASSLLGTRQETQYF
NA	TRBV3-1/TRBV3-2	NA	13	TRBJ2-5	TGTGCCAGCAGCCAATGGGGGGAAGAGACCCAGTACTTC	CASSQWGEETQYF
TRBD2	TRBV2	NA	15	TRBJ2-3	TGTGCCAGCAGTGAACAGCGGGGGGGCGGAGTTACGCAGTATTTT	CASSEQRGGGVTQYF
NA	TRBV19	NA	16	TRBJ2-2	TGTGCCAGTAGTATAGGCCCAGACTCGAACACCGGGGAGCTGTTTTTT	CASSIGPDSNTGELFF
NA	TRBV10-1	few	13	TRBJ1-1	TGCGCCAGCAGGGTCGACGGTAACACTGAAGCTTTCTTT	CASRVDGNTEAFF
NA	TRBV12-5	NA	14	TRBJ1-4	TGTGCTAGTGGTCCGGGCTCCTATAATGAAAAACTGTTTTTT	CASGPGSYNEKLFF
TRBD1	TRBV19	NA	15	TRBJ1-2	TGTGCCAGTAGTCATTTGGGACAGCCCAGTGGTGGCTACACCTTC	CASSHLGQPSGGYTF
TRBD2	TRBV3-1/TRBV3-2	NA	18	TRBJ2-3	TGTGCCAGCAGCCAAGATCCGAATAGCGGGTACCTCGAGGATACGCAGTATTTT	CASSQDPNSGYLEDTQYF
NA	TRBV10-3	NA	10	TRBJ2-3	TGTGCCGTCTGGGGAGATACGCAGTATTTT	CAVWGDTQYF
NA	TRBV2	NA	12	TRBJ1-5	TGTGCCAGCAGTGAAGGGATTCAGCCCCAGCATTTT	CASSEGIQPQHF
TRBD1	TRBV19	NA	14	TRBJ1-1	TGTGCCAGTAGTACGAAAGGGGACAGGCCTGAAGCTTTCTTT	CASSTKGDRPEAFF
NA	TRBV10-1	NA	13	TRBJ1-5	TGCGCCAGCAGTAGTAACGGTAATCAGCCCCAGCATTTT	CASSSNGNQPQHF
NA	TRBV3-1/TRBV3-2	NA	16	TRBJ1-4	TGTGCCAGCAGCACCTTTCGGGGAAGGACGAATGAAAAACTGTTTTTT	CASSTFRGRTNEKLFF
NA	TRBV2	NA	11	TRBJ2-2	TGTGCCAGCTTGTATACCGGGGAGCTGTTTTTT	CASLYTGELFF